This T cell receptor beta chain stems from a study of blood T cell repertoires in COVID-19. Study as a whole: The United States, Italy and Spain provided the acute and convalescent COVID-19 samples.

Methods used by the authors: Estimated nucleated cell counts came from reference gene primer amplification. Sequencing was performed with immunoSEQ multiplex PCR; in TCRdb, only in-frame clones are kept and a portion is missing. V, J and clone size derive from that table, while D and trimming were established from the DNA sequence. Here the sample spans 68,000 or so clones, roughly 84% being singletons. This TCR came from a man aged 45-60 years with active COVID-19. The sequencing sample was made of peripheral blood.

For the CDR3, the DNA is TGTGCCACCAGCAGAGAGTTGAATTCGGCGCAGTATTTT. Its protein is CATSRELNSAQYF. The rearrangement joins TRBV15 to TRBJ2-3, with D unresolved. Germline loops: CDR1 LNHNV, CDR2 YYDKDF (reference sequence). Trimming removed 0 bases at V and 10 bases at J, with 11 bases between. The CDR3 is made up of 13 amino acids.